The sequence of this TCR beta chain was determined in a study of T cell clonotyping in hematopoietic cell transplantation (dated by TCRdb to 2020 to 2022). With regard to the full study: Pretransplant recipient samples were obtained after cytoreduction. The study collected 135 blood samples from some 35 consecutive transplant recipients and their related donors. Patients were recruited between September 2015 and January 2017 and followed until September 2020 or death. Overall study outcomes, separate from this receptor: Only a small fraction of recipient repertoires overlapped donor repertoires, with over 95% appearing de novo at the given depth. Sample size was limited, and cells were not sorted, so CD4 and CD8 repertoire contributions could not be separated. After transplant, TCR diversity in recipients dropped, and pathologically expanded clonotypes increased progressively from day 30 to day 180. Broader TCR repertoire diversity after transplant was predicted by Inverse Simpson Index values from donors and from recipients before transplant.

The immunoSEQ assay, a bias-controlled multiplex PCR with V- and J-specific primers, was used to amplify TCR beta CDR3 regions from genomic DNA. In a second PCR step, the CDR3 amplicons were tagged with a proprietary barcode plus Illumina adapter sequences. An Illumina MiSeq instrument was used for sequencing of the CDR3 libraries. The original methods were these. Export and quality control were performed with immunoSEQ Analyzer 3.0, and downstream analyses were performed with R Bioconductor and Immunarch. Repertoire metrics were calculated using only productive rearrangements within the normalized downsampled data set. In the normalized cohort, clonotypes with more than 5 templates were defined as pathologically expanded. The Inverse Simpson Index was used to measure repertoire diversity. To capture all clonotypes, the CMV-specificity analyses were run on the non-normalized data set. Drawn from immuneACCESS, this table holds only the in-frame rearrangements with V and J called that TCRdb kept. Clones are partly lost; checked studies trace under half to an unresolved V gene and leave the rest unexplained. The V and J calls and the clone size are those of that table, but D and trimming were determined from the DNA. A total of 29,000 or so clones appear in this sample, roughly 80% of them only once. The ten largest make up around 7% of the sample.

The time point label, as the study defines it: recipient sample about 28 days before transplant, after cytoreduction. Blood samples were obtained from recipients approximately 28 days before transplant and at days 30, 100 and 180 after transplant. Nuclei Lysis Solution was used to extract genomic DNA from fresh or cryopreserved unfractionated peripheral blood mononuclear cells. The table lists this clone with a count of one. The clone's antigen remains unknown. Base qualities are not provided; no much larger clone lies one nucleotide away. The CDR3 starts with the cysteine, ends with the phenylalanine, and has 13 residues. Of all the DNA, just the CDR3 is kept, 39 bases in frame from base 1. V and J lose 8 bases and 3 bases, and a span of 14 bases separates them. Per the germline V gene, MNHGY is the CDR1 and SVAAGI is the CDR2.

The V gene is TRBV6-9 and the J gene is TRBJ2-7; D gene: possibly TRBD2, on 5 matching bases. The receptor's source is a woman in her twenties or thirties with chronic myeloid leukemia. Some clones in this sample may be carry-over from other donors' samples. Sample: peripheral blood mononuclear cells, taken before stem cell transplant. The DNA is as follows: TGTGCCAGCCGAAAAGCGGTAAACTACGAGCAGTACTTC. The encoded protein is CASRKAVNYEQYF.